The T cell receptor beta chain described here comes from a study of T cell repertoires in cytomegalovirus infection (dated 2019 in TCRdb). Turning to the overall study: Alongside well-studied HLA-B-restricted epitopes, the peptide stimulations were aimed at recently identified HLA-C-restricted CMV epitopes, whose presentation resists viral immunomodulation. Donor HLA type was relevant to the analysis, as public TCR beta signatures indicated carriage of CMV infection together with the matching HLA type. Points the paper makes about the study in general: Cumulative frequency of public TCR beta family members discriminated carriers of CMV infection plus the relevant HLA type in this cohort and an independent approximately 350-donor cohort. The ex vivo response was dominated by HLA-C-restricted CMV-specific TCR beta clonotypes, which also provided the single most frequent clonotype in two of eight donors.

The sequencer listed for this sample is Illumina HiSeq 1500. In TCRdb, the public reads were trimmed at Q25 with fastp and aligned with MiXCR, with productive beta chains retained. Rows merge per CDR3 protein into single entries with the most common DNA and genes. The sample table lists about 340,000 distinct CDR3 sequences, under 35% of them with a count of one. Over 15% of the sample is held by the ten biggest clonotypes. The CDR3 holds 14 amino acids from the cysteine to the phenylalanine. Solely the CDR3 DNA is kept, with 42 bases framed from the first base. The trim is 7 bases for V and 9 bases for J, with a gap of 22 bases between the germline ends. CDR1 and CDR2 are read off the germline V gene as SQVTM and ANQGSEA. The treatment or condition label, read with the paper, signifies: in vitro stimulation with specific CMV peptide epitopes to enrich CMV-specific T cells. This clonotype was detected a few times. Its antigen is unknown. Per-base qualities were not stored, and no clone one base away is much larger.

The sequence came from a human donor in good health (CMV status not recorded). Some clones in this sample may be carry-over from other donors' samples. Source: cultured PBMCs, taken from culture after CMV antigen stimulation. The sequence is built from TRBV29-1 and TRBJ2-1, with TRBD2 perhaps the D gene, on 5 matching bases. The nucleotides are TGCAGCGACGAAATGACATCCGGAGGCGGTGAGCAGTTCTTC. It codes for CSDEMTSGGGEQFF.